A single sample is the source of the 20 T cell receptor beta chains below, sequenced in a study of blood T cells in healthy people across ages. A J-beta primer mix and a sample-barcoded 5' primer were used in a second PCR of about 6 to 12 cycles. MiXCR, applied by TCRdb to the 5' RACE reads, yields one record per CDR3 protein. The data show some 790,000 distinct CDR3 sequences, about 28% seen once. The sample consisted of blood. All receptors come from an elderly woman in good health.

This clonotype was seen many times. The V call is TRBV4-3, the J call TRBJ1-6; D is ambiguous. V was shortened by 1 base and J by 0 bases, with 7 bases between the two germline ends. CDR1 and CDR2 (germline): LGHNA, YSLEER. This CDR3 is 16 amino acids long. The CDR3 loop is CASSQARSSYNSPLHF. As DNA, the CDR3 is TGCGCCAGCAGCCAAGCGAGGAGCTCCTATAATTCACCCCTCCACTTT.

This clonotype was detected many times. The CDR3 DNA reads as TGCAGTTCACGCGAGTTCTCTAGCACAGATACGCAGTATTTT. Its protein is CSSREFSSTDTQYF. The chain links TRBV20-1 to TRBJ2-3; D is undetermined. This CDR3 is built from 14 residues. Germline-derived CDR1 and CDR2 are DFQATT and SNEGSKA (reference sequence). The V end was cut by 8 bases, the J end by 0 bases, with 15 bases between.

This clonotype was seen at least ten times. The rearrangement joins TRBV9 to TRBJ1-4, with D perhaps matching TRBD1 (6 bases). Trimming took off 3 bases at V and 0 bases at J, with 12 bases between the two ends. Germline CDR1 is SGDLS and CDR2 is YYNGEE. The CDR3 totals 16 residues. The CDR3 nucleotides read TGTGCCAGCAGCGCCCATAGGGGGGCAACTAATGAAAAACTGTTTTTT. Its translation: CASSAHRGATNEKLFF.

This clonotype was counted ten times or more. V is TRBV7-9 and J is TRBJ2-5; tentatively, D is TRBD2 (5 bases). Trimming cost V 5 bases and J 4 bases, with 20 bases left between them. The V gene's germline CDR1 is SEHNR and CDR2 FQNEAQ (reference sequence). CDR3 length: 16 amino acids. CDR3 sequence reads: CASSPGGRRGRETQYF. The CDR3, as DNA: TGTGCCAGCAGCCCCGGCGGGCGCAGAGGGAGAGAGACCCAGTACTTC.

For this clonotype: This may arise from a read error, as a much more abundant clone is one base away. The J gene is TRBJ2-7, the V gene TRBV10-2; 12 nucleotides line up with TRBD1. V was clipped by 4 bases and J by 7 bases; unmatched bases: 11. Per the germline V gene, CDR1 is WSHSY and CDR2 is SAAADI. This CDR3 has 16 amino acids. The CDR3 coding sequence is TGCGCCAGCAGTGGTACGGGACAGGGGGCGCGAAATGAGCAGTACTTC. Translating it yields CASSGTGQGARNEQYF.

In the case of this clonotype: Since a much larger clone is just one base distant, this may be a read error. The rearrangement joins TRBV7-2 to TRBJ1-2, with TRBD1 as a possible D gene (6 bases). The germline V gene encodes CDR1 SGHTA and CDR2 FQGNSA. This CDR3 has 12 amino acids. This CDR3 reads CACSPDRNGYTF. In DNA, the CDR3 is TGTGCCTGCAGCCCCGACAGGAATGGCTACACCTTC. The whole variable domain, filled in from reference TRBV7-2 and TRBJ1-2, reads GAGVSQSPSNKVTEKGKDVELRCDPISGHTALYWYRQSLGQGLEFLIYFQGNSAPDKSGLPSDRFSAERTGGSVSTLTIQRTQQEDSAVYLCACSPDRNGYTFGSGTRLTVV.

This clonotype showed up many times. The chain uses TRBV5-6 and TRBJ1-2; D unresolved. The CDR3 has 13 amino acids. Germline V gene lookup returns CDR1 SGHDT and CDR2 YYEEEE. Trimming shortened V by 4 bases and J by 8 bases, and 15 bases separated the two germline ends. The CDR3 loop is CASSLGSIDGYTF. As DNA, the CDR3 is TGTGCCAGCAGCCTCGGGTCAATTGACGGCTACACCTTC.

The chain couples TRBV6-6 to TRBJ2-7; 7 bases line up with TRBD2. The CDR3 extends over 14 amino acids. From germline, CDR1 is MNHNY and CDR2 SVGAGI (reference sequence). Trimming cost V 1 base and J 3 bases; bases outside gene matches: 3. The CDR3 DNA reads as TGTGCCAGCAGTTACTTACGGGGGGACTACGAGCAGTACTTC. It specifies CASSYLRGDYEQYF.

The CDR3 sequence is CASSLPTNGGEKLFF. CDR3 DNA: TGTGCCAGCAGTCTCCCGACCAACGGAGGTGAAAAACTGTTTTTT. The gene calls are TRBV28 and TRBJ1-4; D gene ambiguous. This CDR3 contains 15 residues. Germline-derived CDR1 and CDR2 are MDHEN and SYDVKM. The germline V and J ends were trimmed by 5 bases and 7 bases, with 17 bases remaining between them.

This clonotype was counted ten times or more. This sequence joins TRBV12-3 or TRBV12-4 and TRBJ2-1; TRBD2 matches at 9 bases. Germline trimming cut 7 bases from V and 10 bases from J; bases unmatched to any gene: 17. This CDR3 contains 16 residues. This CDR3 is CASTYPRASGAFEQFF. The CDR3 nucleotides are TGTGCCAGCACTTACCCCCGGGCTAGCGGGGCCTTCGAGCAGTTCTTC.

This clonotype was observed many times. This chain connects TRBV11-2 to TRBJ2-3, with D unclear. This CDR3 spans 15 amino acids. Germline V CDR1 and CDR2: SGHAT, FQNNGV. V lost 4 bases and J 1 base, leaving 12 bases between the germline ends. The CDR3 here is CASSSRLPGTDTQYF. CDR3 sequence (DNA): TGTGCCAGCAGCTCACGGCTACCGGGCACAGATACGCAGTATTTT.

In this sample, this clonotype turned up a few times. The junction departs from the called germline gene at one end, perhaps through a read error. The chain is built from TRBV6-1 and TRBJ1-5; D gene uncertain. The length of the CDR3 is 19 residues. Germline values: CDR1 MNHNS, CDR2 SASEGT. CDR3 bases: TGTGCCAGCGGTCATCACAAGGAGGACCCGATTGTTAGCGATCAGCCCCAGCATTTT. Its protein is CASGHHKEDPIVSDQPQHF.

This clonotype was picked up a small number of times. V and J are TRBV18 and TRBJ2-5; D gene ambiguous. The CDR3 has 12 amino acids. Deletions cut 2 bases from V and 4 bases from J, with 5 bases between. Germline V gives CDR1 KGHSH, CDR2 LQKENI. This CDR3 reads CASSPTSETQYF. The CDR3 DNA follows: TGTGCCAGCTCACCAACATCAGAGACCCAGTACTTC.

This clonotype has ten or more counts. The gene calls are TRBV20-1 and TRBJ1-5, with 8 nucleotides matching TRBD1. The V and J ends lost 6 bases and 3 bases, in that order; junction bases with no gene match: 1. Per germline, CDR1 DFQATT and CDR2 SNEGSKA (reference sequence). The CDR3 covers 12 residues. CDR3 DNA: TGCAGTGCCCAGGGGGCCAATCAGCCCCAGCATTTT. This encodes CSAQGANQPQHF.

This clonotype was found many times. The chain has TRBV11-3 and TRBJ2-1; TRBD2 agrees at 9 bases. This CDR3 is built from 15 residues. With V trimmed by 4 bases and J by 5 bases, 6 bases remained unmatched. CDR1 is SGHNT and CDR2 is YENEEA in the germline V gene. CDR3 coding DNA: TGTGCCAGCAGCTCATTAGCGGGGGCTGACAATGAGCAGTTCTTC. Translation gives CASSSLAGADNEQFF. Together with reference TRBV11-3 and TRBJ2-1, the CDR3 gives the full variable domain: EAGVVQSPRYKIIEKKQPVAFWCNPISGHNTLYWYLQNLGQGPELLIRYENEEAVDDSQLPKDRFSAERLKGVDSTLKIQPAELGDSAVYLCASSSLAGADNEQFFGPGTRLTVL.

The rearrangement links TRBV9 to TRBJ2-6; 8 bases match TRBD1. Germline CDR1 SGDLS, CDR2 YYNGEE. The CDR3 consists of 17 residues. V dropped 4 bases and J dropped 0; count of bases not matched to a gene: 6. The CDR3: CASSPGTGLSGANVLTF. CDR3 nucleotides: TGTGCCAGCAGCCCGGGGACAGGTCTCTCTGGGGCCAACGTCCTGACTTTC.

This clonotype was found a few times. V gene TRBV20-1 combines with J gene TRBJ1-5, with TRBD1 as a possible D gene (6 bases). This CDR3 has 15 amino acids. Germline V gene sequence: CDR1 DFQATT, CDR2 SNEGSKA (reference sequence). The V end was cut by 0 bases, the J end by 5 bases, with 14 bases between. The DNA for the CDR3 is TGCAGTGCTAGAGATCCCGAACAGGGACATCAGCCCCAGCATTTT. It codes for CSARDPEQGHQPQHF.

As concerns this clonotype: Relative to the germline gene, one junction end is altered; a read error may explain this. The rearrangement joins TRBV20-1 to TRBJ1-4; a weak D match, TRBD1 (6 bases). The CDR3 length is 13 residues. Germline CDR1 DFQATT, CDR2 SNEGSKA (reference sequence). The CDR3 DNA sequence: TGCAGTGCTAGTCCGCAGGGGAGGGAAAAACGGTTTTTT. This codes for CSASPQGREKRFF.

The chain couples TRBV12-3 or TRBV12-4 to TRBJ1-1; possibly TRBD1 for D (6 bases). V lost 3 bases and J lost 7, with 15 bases in between. The CDR3 runs to 14 residues. CDR3: CASSLMAGAIEAFF. The CDR3 nucleotides read TGTGCCAGCAGTTTGATGGCAGGGGCTATTGAAGCTTTCTTT.

With regard to this clonotype: The germline gene is not matched at one end of the junction; a read error may be the cause. CDR3 loop: CASSLEGGNSEAFF. The DNA for the CDR3 is TGTGCCAGCAGCTTAGAGGGAGGGAACTCTGAAGCTTTCTTT. The chain couples TRBV7-9 to TRBJ1-1; D remains unclear. Germline CDR1 is SEHNR and CDR2 is FQNEAQ (reference sequence). The CDR3 is made up of 14 amino acids.